This entry describes one T cell receptor beta chain. Its antigen is undetermined. Total RNA amounting to about 3,500 ng went into each TCR library. UMIs that had a 6-nucleotide sample barcode were put in using template switching. TCRdb reanalyzed the 5' RACE reads and collapses them to one entry per CDR3 protein, without DNA. The table lists about 420,000 distinct CDR3 sequences. This specimen comes from a study of monozygotic twins with inflammatory bowel disease. Germline V CDR1 and CDR2: LNHDA, SQIVND (reference sequence). This CDR3 has 17 amino acids. Study outcomes and limitations: Versus healthy twins, IBD patients showed fewer clonotypes shared with others, especially with disease activity.

The specimen was blood. The V gene is TRBV19, the J gene TRBJ1-2. The receptor was derived from a human donor with ulcerative colitis or Crohn's disease, or a healthy co-twin of an affected twin (not recorded which). CDR3 in amino acids: CASSTVAGGNYNYGYTF.